This TCR beta chain was sequenced in a study of blood T cell repertoires in COVID-19. Overall study context: Researchers got acute and convalescent COVID-19 samples from the United States, Italy and Spain. T cells, B-cell-depleted T cells, or PBMCs provided the cDNA or gDNA that served as material.

Sequencing was performed with immunoSEQ multiplex PCR; in TCRdb, only in-frame clones are kept and a portion is missing. The table shows roughly 500,000 clones, with roughly 90% occurring only once. Ages ranged from about 18 to 89 years, with residence in around 24 US areas. Recovery among Cohort 3 donors was established by two negative PCRs, clearance, or symptom resolution. The clonotype comes from a woman in her 40s who had recovered from COVID-19. Sequencing input: PBMCs or T cells enriched from blood (not recorded which).

DNA for the CDR3: TGTGCCAGTAGTAAGGACAGGGGTCAGCCCCAGCATTTT. This encodes CASSKDRGQPQHF. The J gene is TRBJ1-5, the V gene TRBV19, with 9 nucleotides matching TRBD1. The trim removed 4 bases at V and 6 bases at J, leaving 1 base unmatched. CDR3 length: 13 amino acids. Germline loops: CDR1 LNHDA, CDR2 SQIVND (reference sequence).